Shown below are 3 T cell receptor beta chains from a single sample sequenced in a study of cytomegalovirus exposure and HLA in healthy donors. PCR employed 60 Vbeta and 13 Jbeta primers. Assay used: immunoSEQ multiplex PCR; TCRdb lists only in-frame clones, some missing. The top ten clones hold less than 2% of a sample with around 190,000 clones, around 76% of them seen once. Sequences were obtained from PBMCs. All receptors derive from a man between 25 and 39 years old in good health and CMV-seronegative.

The chain is built from TRBV29-1 and TRBJ2-2; TRBD1 agrees at 9 bases. The CDR3 extends over 14 amino acids. CDR1 and CDR2 (germline): SQVTM, ANQGSEA. With V trimmed by 6 bases and J by 4 bases, 6 bases remained unmatched. CDR3 bases: TGCAGCGTCAGGACAGGGGTGGGCACCGGGGAGCTGTTTTTT. Its protein is CSVRTGVGTGELFF.

This chain links TRBV30 with TRBJ2-1, with no clear D. The germline V gene encodes CDR1 GTSNPN and CDR2 SVGIG (reference sequence). CDR3 length equals 10 residues. V shed 5 bases and J shed 4 bases, with 3 bases lying between them. The CDR3 protein is CAWLYNEQFF. DNA for the CDR3: TGTGCCTGGCTTTACAATGAGCAGTTCTTC.

This clone was picked up one time. The V call is TRBV5-4, the J call TRBJ2-5; TRBD1 matches at 7 bases. Germline V gene sequence: CDR1 SGHNT, CDR2 YYREEE (reference sequence). The CDR3 is 16 residues long. The V and J ends lost 0 bases and 5 bases, in that order; junction bases with no gene match: 10. The CDR3 reads CASSLVGTAPGETQYF. DNA of the CDR3: TGTGCCAGCAGCTTGGTCGGGACAGCGCCGGGGGAGACCCAGTACTTC.